This T cell receptor (beta chain) came from a study of cytomegalovirus exposure and HLA in healthy donors. Findings of the study overall: The study recorded about 150 TCR beta chains that were cytomegalovirus-associated. Based on reports, TCR beta sequences accurately predicted HLA-A and HLA-B alleles for most subjects.

About this clone: Its cognate antigen is unknown.

The PCR contained 60 Vbeta and 13 Jbeta primers. Sequenced by immunoSEQ multiplex PCR; TCRdb stores in-frame clones only, minus some. This table holds about 100,000 clones, 84% found once. The CDR3 runs to 14 residues. The V and J ends lost 3 bases and 6 bases, in that order; junction bases with no gene match: 5. CDR1 is LNHDA, CDR2 SQIVND, per germline (reference sequence). The V and J genes are TRBV19 and TRBJ2-7, with 10 bases aligning to TRBD2. The specimen was PBMCs. The sequence derives from a woman aged 18-35 years in good health and CMV-seronegative. The CDR3 nucleotides are TGTGCCAGTAGTATCACTAGCGGGAAAGGCGAGCAGTACTTC. The encoded protein is CASSITSGKGEQYF. Variable domain in full (rest from reference TRBV19 and TRBJ2-7): DGGITQSPKYLFRKEGQNVTLSCEQNLNHDAMYWYRQDPGQGLRLIYYSQIVNDFQKGDIAEGYSVSREKKESFPLTVTSAQKNPTAFYLCASSITSGKGEQYFGPGTRLTVT.